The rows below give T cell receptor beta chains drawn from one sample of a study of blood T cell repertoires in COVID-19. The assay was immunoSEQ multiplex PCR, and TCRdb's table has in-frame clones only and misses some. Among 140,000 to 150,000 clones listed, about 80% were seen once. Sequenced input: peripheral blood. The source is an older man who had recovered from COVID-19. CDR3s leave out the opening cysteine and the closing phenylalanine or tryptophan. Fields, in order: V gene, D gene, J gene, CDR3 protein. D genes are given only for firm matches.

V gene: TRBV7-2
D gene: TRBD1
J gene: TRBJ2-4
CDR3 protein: ASSLAHRGVDIQY

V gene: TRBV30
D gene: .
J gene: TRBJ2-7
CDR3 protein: AWSSRGEQY

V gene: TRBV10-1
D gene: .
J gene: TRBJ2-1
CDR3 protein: ASSESGTPGINEQF

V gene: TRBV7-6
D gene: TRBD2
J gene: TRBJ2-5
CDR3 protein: ASSSQGPGGETQY

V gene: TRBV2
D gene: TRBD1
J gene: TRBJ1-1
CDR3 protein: ATEGTDNTEAF

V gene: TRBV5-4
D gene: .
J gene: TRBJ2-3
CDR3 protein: ASSSTLGRTDTQY

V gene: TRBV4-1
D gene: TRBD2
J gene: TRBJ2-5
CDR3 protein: ASSPTSGSKETQY

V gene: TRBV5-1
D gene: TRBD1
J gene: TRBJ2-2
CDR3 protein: ASQVSGGLRFTGELF

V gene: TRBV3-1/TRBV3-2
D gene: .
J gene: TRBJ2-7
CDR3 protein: ASSSKTRGTQNEQY

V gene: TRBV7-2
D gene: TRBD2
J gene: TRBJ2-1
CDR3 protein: ASSLDGLAYNEQF

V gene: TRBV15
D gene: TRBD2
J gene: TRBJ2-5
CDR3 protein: ATSKREGGFGQETQY

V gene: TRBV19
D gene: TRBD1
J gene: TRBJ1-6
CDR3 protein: AAGTVNSPLH

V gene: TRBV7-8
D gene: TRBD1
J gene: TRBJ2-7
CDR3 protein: ASSLVWDRGRDEQY

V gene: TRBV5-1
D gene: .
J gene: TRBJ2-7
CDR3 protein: ASSLEWGDFYEQY

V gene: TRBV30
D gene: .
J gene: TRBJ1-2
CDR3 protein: AWSVQLKANYGYT

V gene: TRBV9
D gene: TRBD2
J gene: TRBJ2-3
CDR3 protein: ASSPHTGTSGTDTQY

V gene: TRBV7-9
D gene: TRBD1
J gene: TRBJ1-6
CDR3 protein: ASRQGAGNSPLH

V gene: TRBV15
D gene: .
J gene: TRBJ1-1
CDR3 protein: ATENPGQSGEAF

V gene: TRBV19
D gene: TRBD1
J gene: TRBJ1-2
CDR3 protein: ASSLSGQGNHGYT

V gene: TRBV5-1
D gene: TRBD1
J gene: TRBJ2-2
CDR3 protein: ASSPGQGVPGELF

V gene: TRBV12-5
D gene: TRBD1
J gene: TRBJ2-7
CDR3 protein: ASGLFLGGQGSEQY

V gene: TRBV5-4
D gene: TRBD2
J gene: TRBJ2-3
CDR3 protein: ASSQAGASSTDTQY